The sequence of this T cell receptor beta chain was determined in a study of blood T cell repertoires in COVID-19. Clones were sequenced by immunoSEQ multiplex PCR, and TCRdb holds only the in-frame ones, with some missing. The table has more than 150,000 clones, 60% to 80% seen once; the top ten hold 14%. After removal of 4 bases from V and 6 bases from J, the junction contained 12 bases not matched to a gene. Germline assignment: CDR1 SGHTS and CDR2 YDEGEE. The CDR3 has 16 residues. Cohorts were assigned according to the clinical history that participants reported. This clone was recorded only once.

The V and J genes are TRBV5-8 and TRBJ2-1; TRBD1 matches at 8 bases. The receptor was derived from a man aged 55 to 69 who had been exposed to COVID-19. The specimen sequenced was PBMCs or T cells enriched from blood (not recorded which). The DNA of the CDR3 is TGTGCCAGCAGCCGCGGACAGGGTCTATCTTCCAATGAGCAGTTCTTC. As protein: CASSRGQGLSSNEQFF.